Detailed here is one T cell receptor (beta chain). From germline, CDR1 is SGDLS and CDR2 YYNGEE. Trimming cost V 2 bases and J 5 bases, with 11 bases left between them. The CDR3 contains 14 residues. This specimen comes from a study of blood T cell repertoires in COVID-19. The assay was immunoSEQ multiplex PCR, and TCRdb's table has in-frame clones only and misses some. The table records about 160,000 clones, around 82% of them present only once. This sequence was found in a man between 60 and 75 years old who had recovered from COVID-19. Sequenced sample: PBMCs or T cells enriched from blood (not recorded which). The chain carries TRBV9 and TRBJ2-1, with D possibly TRBD2 on 6 matching bases. The CDR3 loop is CASSVRWEDNEQFF. The CDR3 region has the DNA TGTGCCAGCAGCGTGAGATGGGAGGACAATGAGCAGTTCTTC.